What follows are 4 T cell receptor beta chains derived from one specimen sequenced in a study of blood T cell repertoires in COVID-19 (dated by TCRdb to 2018 to 2020). The library relied on the immunoSEQ multiplex PCR assay. The clones in this table, taken by TCRdb from immuneACCESS, are in-frame only. Not every clone is retained; where verified, under half of the shortfall comes from an unresolved V gene, and the cause of the rest is unknown. The sample profile shows 68,000 or so clones; 70% to 90% of them were found once. The top ten hold 3.4% of the sample. The sample comprised peripheral blood. These TCRs come from a woman in her fifties or sixties with COVID-19, enrolled during active disease.

V and J are TRBV30 and TRBJ2-3; D possibly corresponds to TRBD2 (5 bases). Germline lookup yields CDR1 GTSNPN and CDR2 SVGIG (reference sequence). V lost 2 bases and J 1 base, leaving 7 bases between the germline ends. The CDR3 is made up of 13 amino acids. The CDR3 DNA follows: TGTGCCTGGAGTCTGGGAGGCACAGATACGCAGTATTTT. It is translated as CAWSLGGTDTQYF. The full variable domain, with the rest looked up from reference TRBV30 and TRBJ2-3, is SQTIHQWPATLVQPVGSPLSLECTVEGTSNPNLYWYRQAAGRGLQLLFYSVGIGQISSEVPQNLSASRPQDRQFILSSKKLLLSDSGFYLCAWSLGGTDTQYFGPGTRLTVL.

The table lists this clone with a count of one. The rearrangement joins TRBV19 to TRBJ2-1; perhaps TRBD2 as D (6 bases). The CDR3 length is 14 residues. The germline V gene has CDR1 LNHDA and CDR2 SQIVND (reference sequence). Trimming took off 6 bases at V and 0 bases at J, with 9 bases between the two ends. DNA for the CDR3: TGTGCCAGTAGCGGGAGCCGCTCCTACAATGAGCAGTTCTTC. Protein: CASSGSRSYNEQFF.

This sequence joins TRBV14 and TRBJ2-3; TRBD2 matches 9 bases. V was pared by 1 base and J by 0 bases, with 8 bases of the junction left unmatched. Germline assignment: CDR1 SGHDN and CDR2 FVKESK. This CDR3 comprises 18 residues. CDR3 sequence: CASSQGAGGGFSTDTQYF. The CDR3 DNA reads TGTGCCAGCAGCCAAGGCGCGGGAGGGGGATTTAGCACAGATACGCAGTATTTT.

J is TRBJ2-4 and V is TRBV3-1 (or the pseudogene TRBV3-2), with a possible D match to TRBD2 (5 bases). This CDR3 has 14 residues. CDR1 LGHDT and CDR2 YNNKEL come from the germline V gene (reference sequence). V lost 4 bases to trimming and J lost 7 bases, with 14 bases between them. CDR3 sequence reads: CASSLGLGLNIQYF. Written as DNA, the CDR3 is TGTGCCAGCAGCCTAGGACTTGGTCTGAACATTCAGTACTTC.